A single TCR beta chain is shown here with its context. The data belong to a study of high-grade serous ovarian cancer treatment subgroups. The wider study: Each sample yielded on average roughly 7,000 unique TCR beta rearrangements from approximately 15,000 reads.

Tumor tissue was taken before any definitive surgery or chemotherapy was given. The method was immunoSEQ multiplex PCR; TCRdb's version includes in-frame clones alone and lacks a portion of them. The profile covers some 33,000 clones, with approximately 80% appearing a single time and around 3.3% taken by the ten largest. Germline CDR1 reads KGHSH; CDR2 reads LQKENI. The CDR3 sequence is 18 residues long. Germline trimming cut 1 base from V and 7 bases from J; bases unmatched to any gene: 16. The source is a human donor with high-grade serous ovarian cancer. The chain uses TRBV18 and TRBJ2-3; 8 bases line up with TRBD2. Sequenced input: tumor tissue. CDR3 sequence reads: CASSPLYRSGTSGNTQYF. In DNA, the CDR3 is TGTGCCAGCTCACCACTCTACCGCTCCGGGACTAGTGGGAATACGCAGTATTTT.